This T cell receptor beta chain was recorded in a study of control samples from healthy donors and cancer patients. Produced via immunoSEQ multiplex PCR; TCRdb's table is partial and in-frame only. Of around 75,000 clones in the sample, almost 95% were seen once. Sequenced material: blood. This sequence was found in a woman aged 55-70 years in good health.

CDR3 nucleotides: TGTGCCAGCCAGAGTCCGGGGGGCGGCACAGATACGCAGTATTTT. Translated: CASQSPGGGTDTQYF. The chain employs TRBV28 and TRBJ2-3; possibly TRBD2 for D (7 bases). This CDR3 contains 15 residues. The germline gives CDR1 MDHEN, CDR2 SYDVKM. V was trimmed by 8 bases and J by 1 base, leaving 16 bases between them. Filled out from reference TRBV28 and TRBJ2-3, the complete variable domain reads DVKVTQSSRYLVKRTGEKVFLECVQDMDHENMFWYRQDPGLGLRLIYFSYDVKMKEKGDIPEGYSVSREKKERFSLILESASTNQTSMYLCASQSPGGGTDTQYFGPGTRLTVL.